These 25 T cell receptor beta chains share one sample of origin, sequenced in a study of T cells after yellow fever vaccination (dated by TCRdb to the late 2010s). The treatment or condition label, read with the paper, signifies: live attenuated yellow fever vaccine strain. Receptors were amplified or captured by 5' RACE. The sequencing machine was an Illumina HiSeq 2500. In-frame beta chains were kept once TCRdb had trimmed the public reads at Q25 with fastp and called clones with MiXCR. Entries are consolidated by CDR3 protein sequence, retaining the most common genes and DNA. This sample comprises over 110,000 distinct CDR3 sequences, more than 6% of them detected only once. The ten largest clones represent about 0.73% of the sample. Sequenced here: CD4+ T cells sorted from PBMCs, sampled 5 days after the yellow fever booster vaccination. Receptor source: a man aged 30 to 45 who received the YFV17D yellow fever vaccine.

J is TRBJ2-3 and V is TRBV10-3, with 8 bases lining up with TRBD2. Trimming at V came to 4 bases and at J to 1 base, leaving 7 bases not matched to a gene. Germline loops: CDR1 ENHRY, CDR2 SYGVKD. CDR3 length: 16 residues. The CDR3 bases are TGTGCCATCAGTGCCCGTAGCGGGATGGGCACAGATACGCAGTATTTT. Protein sequence: CAISARSGMGTDTQYF.

The sample holds many counts of this clonotype. The V gene is TRBV10-3, the J gene TRBJ2-5; 11 positions match TRBD1. The ends lost 10 bases at V and 5 bases at J; junction bases unmatched: 6. Germline CDR1 reads ENHRY; CDR2 reads SYGVKD. The CDR3 is 13 amino acids. The CDR3 DNA sequence: TGTGCCACTAGGACAGGGGGCAGGGAGACCCAGTACTTC. Translation gives CATRTGGRETQYF.

This clonotype was picked up many times. The chain couples TRBV20-1 to TRBJ2-5; 13 bases are shared with TRBD2. J was trimmed by 8 bases and V by 3 bases; bases with no gene match: 9. The CDR3 totals 15 residues. Germline loops: CDR1 DFQATT, CDR2 SNEGSKA (reference sequence). This CDR3 reads CSASQTTSGRGTQYF. The CDR3 DNA reads as TGCAGTGCTAGCCAGACCACTAGCGGGAGGGGCACCCAGTACTTC.

This clonotype was picked up many times. V and J are TRBV29-1 and TRBJ2-3; D may be TRBD2 (5 bases). The V end was cut by 7 bases, the J end by 4 bases, with 18 bases between. CDR1 is SQVTM and CDR2 is ANQGSEA in the germline V gene. CDR3 length equals 14 residues. The chain's CDR3 is CSAIVGSNPDTQYF. The CDR3 DNA reads as TGCAGCGCCATCGTAGGGAGCAATCCAGATACGCAGTATTTT.

This clonotype was observed at least ten times. The chain recombines TRBV6-2 or TRBV6-3 with TRBJ2-2; 9 positions agree with TRBD2. The V segment lost 2 bases and the J segment 2 bases; nucleotides outside the gene matches: 15. Per germline, CDR1 MNHEY and CDR2 SVGEGT. The CDR3 runs to 20 residues. CDR3 sequence reads: CASSYNLGVSSGANTGELFF. In DNA, the CDR3 is TGTGCCAGCAGTTACAATCTAGGTGTGTCTAGCGGGGCCAACACCGGGGAGCTGTTTTTT.

This clonotype was observed many times. This sequence joins TRBV10-3 and TRBJ2-6, with a possible D match to TRBD1 (6 bases). V lost 0 bases, J lost 3 bases, and 12 bases lay in between. This CDR3 spans 17 amino acids. From germline, CDR1 is ENHRY and CDR2 SYGVKD. The CDR3 spells CAISESVRGYGANVLTF. In DNA form, the CDR3 reads TGTGCCATCAGTGAGTCTGTGAGGGGGTATGGGGCCAACGTCCTGACTTTC.

This clonotype was detected ten times or more. The genes are TRBV3-1 and TRBJ2-5, with D possibly being TRBD1 or TRBD2 (5 bases each). Germline CDR1 LGHDT, CDR2 YNNKEL (reference sequence). V was cut by 3 bases and J by 5 bases, with 19 bases left in between. The CDR3 is 16 amino acids. For the CDR3, the DNA is TGTGCCAGCAGCCACCCCTGGACAACCCGGAGGGAGACCCAGTACTTC. Translation gives CASSHPWTTRRETQYF.

There are many counts of this clonotype. V and J are TRBV5-1 and TRBJ2-1; D might be TRBD2 (5 bases). V was clipped by 4 bases and J by 5 bases, with 10 bases between them. Germline lookup yields CDR1 SGHRS and CDR2 YFSETQ. The CDR3 is 13 amino acids. Here the CDR3 reads CASSPGNDNEQFF. For the CDR3, the DNA is TGCGCCAGCAGCCCCGGGAATGACAATGAGCAGTTCTTC.

This clonotype was seen repeatedly, ten times or more. The rearrangement uses TRBV20-1 and TRBJ2-7; 9 bases line up with TRBD1. Germline CDR1 is DFQATT and CDR2 is SNEGSKA (reference sequence). Losses at the gene ends were 5 bases for V and 4 bases for J; bases not matched to a gene: 3. This CDR3 contains 12 residues. The CDR3 protein is CSASDRGYEQYF. CDR3 in DNA: TGCAGTGCTTCGGACAGGGGTTACGAGCAGTACTTC.

This clonotype was seen repeatedly, ten times or more. The CDR3 sequence is CASSLIKEDYNEQFF. The CDR3 DNA follows: TGCGCCAGCAGCTTGATCAAGGAGGATTACAATGAGCAGTTCTTC. The V call is TRBV5-1, the J call TRBJ2-1; TRBD2 is a possible D gene (5 bases). The V gene lost 1 base and the J gene lost 4 bases, with 12 bases spanning the gap. CDR3 length: 15 residues. Per the germline V gene, CDR1 is SGHRS and CDR2 is YFSETQ.

This clonotype was observed many times. The chain is built from TRBV29-1 and TRBJ2-3, with 7 bases fitting TRBD2. Germline CDR1 is SQVTM and CDR2 is ANQGSEA. The junction had 7 bases not matched to a gene; V was cut back by 7 bases and J by 6 bases. The CDR3 sequence is 12 residues long. CDR3 sequence: CSGGLQTDTQYF. The CDR3, as DNA: TGCAGCGGGGGACTACAGACCGATACGCAGTATTTT.

This clonotype was recorded many times. The V and J genes are TRBV12-3 or TRBV12-4 and TRBJ1-5; 8 bases match TRBD1. The ends lost 6 bases at V and 4 bases at J; junction bases unmatched: 2. The CDR3 is 13 residues long. CDR3 nucleotide sequence: TGTGCCAGCAGCCGACAGGGGAATCAGCCCCAGCATTTT. It specifies CASSRQGNQPQHF.

This clonotype showed up many times. The V call is TRBV5-1, the J call TRBJ2-3; no clear D gene. Germline assignment: CDR1 SGHRS and CDR2 YFSETQ. The length of the CDR3 is 12 residues. V shed 5 bases and J shed 4 bases, with 8 bases lying between them. As DNA, the CDR3 is TGCGCCAGCAGTTCCGTAGCAGATACGCAGTATTTT. This translates into CASSSVADTQYF.

This clonotype was counted a few times. This chain uses TRBV18 with TRBJ1-1, with 11 bases that match TRBD1. J was trimmed by 5 bases and V by 4 bases; bases with no gene match: 6. CDR1 and CDR2 from the germline V gene are KGHSH and LQKENI. The CDR3 has 15 amino acids. In nucleotides, the CDR3 is TGTGCCAGCTCACTGGACAGGGGGCGGGGGACTGAAGCTTTCTTT. Protein: CASSLDRGRGTEAFF.

At least ten counts were recorded for this clonotype. The chain employs TRBV5-1 and TRBJ2-7; D not resolved. In germline, CDR1 is SGHRS, CDR2 YFSETQ. With 0 bases removed from V and 2 bases from J, the gap between germline ends came to 12 bases. This CDR3 comprises 15 residues. The CDR3 nucleotides are TGCGCCAGCAGCTTGGGCGACATCCGTACCTACGAGCAGTACTTC. This gives the protein CASSLGDIRTYEQYF.

At least ten counts were recorded for this clonotype. The chain recombines TRBV12-3 or TRBV12-4 with TRBJ2-1, with TRBD2 matching 7 bases. After removal of 5 bases from V and 3 bases from J, the junction contained 7 bases not matched to a gene. This CDR3 contains 15 residues. CDR3 sequence: CASSPLAAHYNEQFF. The CDR3 DNA is TGTGCCAGCAGTCCGCTAGCGGCTCACTACAATGAGCAGTTCTTC.

This clonotype was found many times. CDR3 DNA: TGTGCCACCAGTGCACTAGCGAGCCACAATGAGCAGTTCTTC. The encoded protein is CATSALASHNEQFF. The chain is built from TRBV24-1 and TRBJ2-1; 7 nucleotides match TRBD2. Per germline, CDR1 KGHDR and CDR2 SFDVKD. This CDR3 has 14 amino acids. Unmatched junction bases numbered 5, after V lost 5 bases and J lost 5 bases.

As regards this clonotype: A much bigger clone sits one base away, suggesting this may be a read error. The chain has TRBV15 and TRBJ2-7; D is perhaps TRBD1 (6 bases). Trimming shortened V by 3 bases and J by 2 bases, and 11 bases separated the two germline ends. There are 14 residues in the CDR3. Germline CDR1 reads LNHNV; CDR2 reads YYDKDF (reference sequence). The CDR3, as DNA: TGTGCCACCAGCAGCCTGGCAGGGGCCTACGAGCAGTACTTC. It translates to CATSSLAGAYEQYF. Complete variable domain (other parts from reference TRBV15 and TRBJ2-7): DAMVIQNPRYQVTQFGKPVTLSCSQTLNHNVMYWYQQKSSQAPKLLFHYYDKDFNNEADTPDNFQSRRPNTSFCFLDIRSPGLGDTAMYLCATSSLAGAYEQYFGPGTRLTVT.

This clonotype came up many times. The CDR3 protein is CASRQAYGYTF. CDR3 nucleotide sequence: TGTGCCAGCAGGCAGGCATATGGCTACACCTTC. The rearrangement joins TRBV7-2 to TRBJ1-2; D unclear. This CDR3 is built from 11 residues. Germline assignment: CDR1 SGHTA and CDR2 FQGNSA. Trimming removed 6 bases from V and 5 bases from J, with 7 bases in between.

This chain joins TRBV11-2 and TRBJ2-7; TRBD2 is a possible D gene (5 bases). The CDR3 runs to 17 residues. The germline V and J ends were trimmed by 0 bases and 3 bases, with 18 bases remaining between them. Germline CDR1 and CDR2: SGHAT and FQNNGV. The CDR3 sequence is CASSLEVGGLPIYEQYF. CDR3 DNA: TGTGCCAGCAGCTTAGAAGTTGGTGGACTCCCTATCTACGAGCAGTACTTC. Variable domain in full (rest from reference TRBV11-2 and TRBJ2-7): EAGVAQSPRYKIIEKRQSVAFWCNPISGHATLYWYQQILGQGPKLLIQFQNNGVVDDSQLPKDRFSAERLKGVDSTLKIQPAKLEDSAVYLCASSLEVGGLPIYEQYFGPGTRLTVT.

This clonotype showed up many times. V is TRBV10-3 and J is TRBJ2-3, with 9 bases matching TRBD2. The V gene end was trimmed by 6 bases and the J gene end by 0 bases; junction bases not matched to a gene: 4. The CDR3 consists of 15 residues. Germline-derived CDR1 and CDR2 are ENHRY and SYGVKD. CDR3: CAISRLAESTDTQYF. In DNA, the CDR3 is TGTGCCATCAGCCGACTAGCGGAGAGCACAGATACGCAGTATTTT.

This clonotype was seen ten or more times. This chain joins TRBV12-3 or TRBV12-4 and TRBJ2-1, with D hard to call. The CDR3 is 15 amino acids. Trimming removed 6 bases at V and 8 bases at J, with 20 bases between. The CDR3 bases are TGTGCCAGCAGGCCTCCGAGGATTAATCGGTATGAGCAGTTCTTC. As protein: CASRPPRINRYEQFF.

About this clonotype itself: A read error may explain this, as a much larger clone is one base away. This chain connects TRBV7-2 to TRBJ1-6; TRBD1 aligns across 7 bases. The CDR3 contains 14 residues. The germline CDR1 and CDR2 sequences are SGHTA and FQGNSA. Trimming removed 1 base from V and 10 bases from J; junction bases left unmatched: 4. CDR3 bases: TGTGCCAGCAGCTTAGGACAGGGAAGCTCACCCCTCCACTTT. Its translation is CASSLGQGSSPLHF.

This clonotype was detected ten times or more. The chain recombines TRBV29-1 with TRBJ2-7; D might be TRBD1 (6 bases). CDR1 is SQVTM, CDR2 ANQGSEA, per germline. The CDR3 totals 11 residues. V lost 5 bases and J 6 bases, leaving 11 bases between the germline ends. The CDR3 DNA follows: TGCAGCGTTAGGACAGCAACCGAGCAGTACTTC. This encodes CSVRTATEQYF.

This clonotype was detected ten times or more. The CDR3 DNA follows: TGCAGCGTTGAAGCGGGAATACCGAGCTCCTACAATGAGCAGTTCTTC. Translated: CSVEAGIPSSYNEQFF. The chain employs TRBV29-1 and TRBJ2-1; TRBD2 is a possible D gene (5 bases). The CDR3 loop spans 16 amino acids. CDR1 SQVTM and CDR2 ANQGSEA come from the germline V gene. With 1 base removed from V and 0 bases from J, the gap between germline ends came to 13 bases.